This TCR beta chain was observed in a study of naive and memory T cell subsets. In regard to this clonotype: Antigen specificity is unknown. This CDR3 is missing its conserved last phenylalanine or tryptophan, likely due to a read error.

The germline V gene encodes CDR1 SNHLY and CDR2 FYNNEI. V was clipped by 3 bases and J by 1 base, with 9 bases between them. The CDR3 is 14 residues long. Study observations and caveats: Especially in CD8 cells, naive repertoires contained a few larger clonotypes, possibly CD45RA-re-expressing memory cells.

An equimolar mix of two oligonucleotides served as the beta constant-region primer for TRBC1 and TRBC2. The ligated cDNA underwent four PCR rounds using SP2 and nested alpha and beta constant-region primers. TCRdb reanalysed the UMI-ligation and nested PCR reads using MiXCR and keeps one entry per CDR3 protein. The sample yields about 100,000 distinct CDR3 sequences, roughly 15% seen once. The sample consisted of naive CD8+ T cells from blood. This sequence originates from a human donor in good health. J is TRBJ2-5 and V is TRBV2; D not certain. CDR3 coding DNA: TGTGCCAGCAGTGAGGGTCAAGCCCAAGAGACCCAGTACTCC. This sequence encodes CASSEGQAQETQYS.